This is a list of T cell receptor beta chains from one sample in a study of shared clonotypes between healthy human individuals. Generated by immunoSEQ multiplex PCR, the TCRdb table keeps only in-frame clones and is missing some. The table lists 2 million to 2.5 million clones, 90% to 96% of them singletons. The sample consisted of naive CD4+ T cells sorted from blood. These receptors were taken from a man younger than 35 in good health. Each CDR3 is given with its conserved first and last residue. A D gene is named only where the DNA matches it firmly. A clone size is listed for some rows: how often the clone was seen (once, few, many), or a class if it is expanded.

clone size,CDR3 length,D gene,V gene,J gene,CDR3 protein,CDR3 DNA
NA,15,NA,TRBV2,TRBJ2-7,CASNGRVLFSYEQYF,TGTGCCAGCAACGGCAGGGTCCTTTTTTCCTACGAGCAGTACTTC
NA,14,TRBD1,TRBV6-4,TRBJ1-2,CASRAGTGGDGYTF,TGTGCCAGCAGAGCCGGGACAGGGGGGGATGGCTACACCTTC
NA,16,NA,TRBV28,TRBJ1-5,CASSLRDYYSNQPQHF,TGTGCCAGCAGTCTCCGGGACTATTATAGCAATCAGCCCCAGCATTTT
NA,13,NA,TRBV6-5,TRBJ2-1,CASRTVGIDEQFF,TGTGCCAGCAGGACGGTGGGGATTGATGAGCAGTTCTTC
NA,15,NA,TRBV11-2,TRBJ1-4,CASSLAPGGDEKLFF,TGTGCCAGCAGCTTAGCGCCGGGGGGAGATGAAAAACTGTTTTTT
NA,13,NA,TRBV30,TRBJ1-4,CAWSVEGSVFKFF,TGTGCCTGGAGTGTGGAGGGCAGTGTCTTTAAGTTTTTT
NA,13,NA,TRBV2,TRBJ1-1,CASRRNLNTEAFF,TGTGCCAGCAGAAGAAATCTGAACACTGAAGCTTTCTTT
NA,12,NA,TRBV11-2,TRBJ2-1,CASSRSWNEQFF,TGTGCCAGCAGCCGTAGCTGGAATGAGCAGTTCTTC
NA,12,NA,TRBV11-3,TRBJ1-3,CASSSDGGTIYF,TGTGCCAGCAGCTCTGACGGGGGCACCATATATTTT
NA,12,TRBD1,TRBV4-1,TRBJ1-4,CASSRGGQELFF,TGCGCCAGCAGCCGGGGGGGACAGGAACTGTTTTTT
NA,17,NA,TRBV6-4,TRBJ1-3,CASSDGIRLNSGNTIYF,TGTGCCAGCAGTGACGGGATCCGGTTAAACTCTGGAAACACCATATATTTT
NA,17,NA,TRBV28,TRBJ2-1,CASPPLTLGSSYNEQFF,TGTGCCAGCCCCCCGTTGACGCTTGGCAGCTCCTACAATGAGCAGTTCTTC
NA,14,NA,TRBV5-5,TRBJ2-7,CASSLAPNPYEQYF,TGTGCCAGCAGCTTGGCGCCAAACCCCTACGAGCAGTACTTC
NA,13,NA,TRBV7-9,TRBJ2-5,CASSPGDFGTQYF,TGTGCCAGCAGCCCCGGGGACTTCGGCACCCAGTACTTC
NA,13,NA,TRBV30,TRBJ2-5,CAWKTDFEETQYF,TGTGCCTGGAAAACGGACTTCGAAGAGACCCAGTACTTC
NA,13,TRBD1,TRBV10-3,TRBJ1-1,CATTGTGNTEAFF,TGTGCCACCACAGGGACAGGGAACACTGAAGCTTTCTTT
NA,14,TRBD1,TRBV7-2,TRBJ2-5,CASSIGQGWETQYF,TGTGCCAGCAGCATAGGACAGGGATGGGAGACCCAGTACTTC
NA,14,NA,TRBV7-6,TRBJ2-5,CASSLTRVGETQYF,TGTGCCAGCAGCTTAACCAGAGTGGGTGAGACCCAGTACTTC
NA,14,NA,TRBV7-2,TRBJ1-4,CASSYGKGNEKLFF,TGTGCCAGCAGCTACGGGAAAGGCAATGAAAAACTGTTTTTT
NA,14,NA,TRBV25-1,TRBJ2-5,CASSEWAREETQYF,TGTGCCAGCAGTGAATGGGCCAGAGAGGAGACCCAGTACTTC
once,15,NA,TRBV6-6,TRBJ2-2,CASSRLGANTGELFF,TGTGCCAGCAGTAGACTAGGCGCGAACACCGGGGAGCTGTTTTTT
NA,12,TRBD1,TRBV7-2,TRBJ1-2,CASSQGTVGYTF,TGTGCCAGCAGCCAAGGGACAGTTGGCTACACCTTC
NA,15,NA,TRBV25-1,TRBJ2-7,CASSPIGGLTYEQYF,TGTGCCAGCAGTCCGATAGGGGGACTAACCTACGAGCAGTACTTC
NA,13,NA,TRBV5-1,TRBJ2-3,CASSLSRVDTQYF,TGCGCCAGCAGCTTGTCTAGGGTAGATACGCAGTATTTT
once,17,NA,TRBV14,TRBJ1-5,CASSRPGGGPANQPQHF,TGTGCCAGCAGCCGACCTGGTGGGGGGCCCGCCAATCAGCCCCAGCATTTT
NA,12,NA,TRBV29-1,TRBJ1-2,CSVEKPAYGYTF,TGCAGCGTTGAAAAGCCAGCCTATGGCTACACCTTC
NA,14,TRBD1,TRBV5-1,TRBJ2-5,CASSSGTAQETQYF,TGCGCCAGCAGCTCTGGGACAGCCCAAGAGACCCAGTACTTC
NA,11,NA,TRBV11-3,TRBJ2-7,CASSARGEQYF,TGTGCCAGCAGCGCGAGAGGGGAGCAGTACTTC
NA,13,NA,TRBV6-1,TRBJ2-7,CASRTGAMYEQYF,TGTGCCAGCAGGACAGGTGCCATGTACGAGCAGTACTTC